These 27 T cell receptor beta chains were sequenced from one sample in a study of blood T cells in healthy people across ages. Primers used in a second PCR of roughly 7 to 12 cycles were a sample-barcoded 5' primer and a J-beta primer mix. TCRdb analysed the 5' RACE reads with MiXCR anew, one entry per CDR3 protein. The data show hundreds of thousands of distinct CDR3 sequences, around a quarter seen once. This sample was also put to use in a study of T cells of mothers and their children.

Sequenced input: blood. The receptors stem from a boy aged 2 to 10 in good health.

CDR3 DNA sequence: TGTGCCAGCAGTGAATTTGGGCAGGGTCCCAACGAGCAGTACTTC. Translation gives CASSEFGQGPNEQYF. This chain uses TRBV25-1 with TRBJ2-7, with D tentatively TRBD1 (5 bases). Germline loops: CDR1 MGHDK, CDR2 SYGVNS. This CDR3 comprises 15 residues. Trimming removed 1 base at V and 5 bases at J, with 15 bases between.

The chain combines TRBV20-1 with TRBJ2-1; D not certain. CDR3 length equals 13 residues. Germline lookup yields CDR1 DFQATT and CDR2 SNEGSKA (reference sequence). V was trimmed by 3 bases and J by 0 bases, leaving 6 bases between them. CDR3 nucleotide sequence: TGCAGTGCTAGCCCCAGCTCCTACAATGAGCAGTTCTTC. Translation: CSASPSSYNEQFF.

This clonotype has more than one count but fewer than ten. The rearrangement uses TRBV12-3 or TRBV12-4 and TRBJ1-4; TRBD1 matches at 9 bases. The CDR3 totals 15 residues. V was pared by 5 bases and J by 7 bases, with 8 bases of the junction left unmatched. The CDR3 DNA is TGTGCCAGCAGTCCTATGACAGGGGGATTTGAAAAACTGTTTTTT. Residues: CASSPMTGGFEKLFF.

This clonotype showed up just a few times. The chain uses TRBV12-3 or TRBV12-4 and TRBJ1-1; TRBD1 is a possible D gene (5 bases). The length of the CDR3 is 14 residues. V lost 6 bases and J 0 bases, leaving 11 bases between the germline ends. CDR3 bases: TGTGCCAGCAGGACGGGGGGGTTGAACACTGAAGCTTTCTTT. Translation gives CASRTGGLNTEAFF.

This clonotype turned up a few times. The chain links TRBV7-2 to TRBJ2-6; no firm D call. Germline assignment: CDR1 SGHTA and CDR2 FQGNSA. The CDR3 is made up of 18 amino acids. The germline V and J ends were trimmed by 1 base and 3 bases, with 16 bases remaining between them. The CDR3: CASSLGIDSAYGANVLTF. The CDR3 DNA is TGTGCCAGCAGCTTAGGTATTGATTCTGCTTATGGGGCCAACGTCCTGACTTTC. The entire variable domain, with the rest obtained from reference TRBV7-2 and TRBJ2-6, is as follows: GAGVSQSPSNKVTEKGKDVELRCDPISGHTALYWYRQSLGQGLEFLIYFQGNSAPDKSGLPSDRFSAERTGGSVSTLTIQRTQQEDSAVYLCASSLGIDSAYGANVLTFGAGSRLTVL.

This chain links TRBV6-2 or TRBV6-3 with TRBJ1-2; 8 bases are a match to TRBD1. The CDR3 is 13 residues long. From germline, CDR1 is MNHEY and CDR2 SVGEGT. With 10 bases clipped from V and 8 bases from J, the junction kept 12 bases outside the gene matches. The DNA of the CDR3 is TGTGCCAACAAGAAGACAGGGGAAGACGGCTACACCTTC. Translating it yields CANKKTGEDGYTF.

The V gene is TRBV9, the J gene TRBJ2-5, with a tentative D call TRBD1 (5 bases). The V gene's germline CDR1 is SGDLS and CDR2 YYNGEE. The length of the CDR3 is 14 residues. Trimming removed 7 bases from V and 0 bases from J, with 13 bases in between. As DNA, the CDR3 is TGTGCCAGCGGTGGGGCTGGGTACCAAGAGACCCAGTACTTC. It specifies CASGGAGYQETQYF.

This clonotype was seen only a few times. The chain is built from TRBV5-5 and TRBJ1-5, with unresolved D. The V end was cut by 0 bases, the J end by 2 bases, with 12 bases between. Germline lookup yields CDR1 SGHKS and CDR2 YYEKEE (reference sequence). This CDR3 is built from 16 residues. This chain's CDR3 is CASSLEGFSRNQPQHF. DNA of the CDR3: TGTGCCAGCAGCTTGGAAGGTTTTTCCCGCAATCAGCCCCAGCATTTT.

There are a few counts of this clonotype. The chain couples TRBV6-5 to TRBJ1-2, with D perhaps TRBD1 (5 bases). The ends were cut back, 5 bases at V and 8 bases at J, with 18 bases in the middle. The CDR3 is made up of 14 amino acids. Germline lookup yields CDR1 MNHEY and CDR2 SVGAGI. The CDR3 DNA is TGTGCCAGCAGTAACCCCGGTGGGGGGAGAGGCTACACCTTC. Protein sequence: CASSNPGGGRGYTF.

The chain has TRBV5-1 and TRBJ2-1; D is possibly TRBD2 (6 bases). The CDR3 runs to 17 residues. CDR1 is SGHRS and CDR2 is YFSETQ in the germline V gene. The ends were cut back, 5 bases at V and 0 bases at J, with 18 bases in the middle. The chain's CDR3 is CASRPGPSASSYNEQFF. As DNA, the CDR3 is TGCGCCAGCAGACCCGGACCTAGCGCGAGCTCCTACAATGAGCAGTTCTTC.

This clonotype was picked up a small number of times. The chain joins TRBV21-1 to TRBJ2-3; no DNA check was done on the table's D call, TRBD2. TRBV21-1 corresponds to a pseudogene. This CDR3 has 16 residues. The CDR3 DNA follows: TGTGCCAGCAGCCCAAGTGGCCCTACTGGCACAGATACGCAGTATTTT. It codes for CASSPSGPTGTDTQYF.

This clonotype was picked up a small number of times. The chain combines TRBV6-6 with TRBJ2-7, with D possibly TRBD2 on 5 matching bases. In germline, CDR1 is MNHNY, CDR2 SVGAGI (reference sequence). V was trimmed by 7 bases and J by 6 bases, leaving 10 bases between them. This CDR3 region has 11 residues. DNA for the CDR3: TGTGCCAGCACTCTCCGGGGCGAGCAGTACTTC. Protein product: CASTLRGEQYF.

The CDR3 DNA sequence: TGCAGCGTTGAAGGGCAGCTTAACTATGGCTACACCTTC. Amino acids: CSVEGQLNYGYTF. The genes are TRBV29-1 and TRBJ1-2; D ambiguous. The CDR3 is made up of 13 amino acids. Trimming pared 1 base from V and 1 base from J, leaving 7 bases between. Germline values: CDR1 SQVTM, CDR2 ANQGSEA.

The rearrangement links TRBV24-1 to TRBJ2-3; TRBD2 agrees at 7 bases. The CDR3 covers 15 residues. The germline gives CDR1 KGHDR, CDR2 SFDVKD. The ends lost 4 bases at V and 0 bases at J; junction bases unmatched: 3. CDR3: CATSEAGISTDTQYF. CDR3 coding DNA: TGTGCCACCAGTGAAGCGGGGATTAGCACAGATACGCAGTATTTT.

V usage is TRBV9 and J usage is TRBJ2-7; D might be TRBD1 (5 bases). The V end lost 4 bases, the J end lost 1 base, and 18 bases lay between the germline ends. The CDR3 contains 16 residues. Germline V gene sequence: CDR1 SGDLS, CDR2 YYNGEE. This CDR3 reads CASSPRGRVGSYEQYF. The DNA of the CDR3 is TGTGCCAGCAGCCCAAGGGGCAGGGTCGGTTCCTACGAGCAGTACTTC. The full variable domain, its missing parts supplied by reference TRBV9 and TRBJ2-7, is DSGVTQTPKHLITATGQRVTLRCSPRSGDLSVYWYQQSLDQGLQFLIQYYNGEERAKGNILERFSAQQFPDLHSELNLSSLELGDSALYFCASSPRGRVGSYEQYFGPGTRLTVT.

V usage is TRBV29-1 and J usage is TRBJ2-7, with 9 bases identical to TRBD2. Germline-derived CDR1 and CDR2 are SQVTM and ANQGSEA. The CDR3 covers 14 residues. J lost 4 bases, V lost 7 bases, and 11 bases had no gene match. The CDR3 region has the DNA TGCAGCGCCGGACGAGCGGGGGGAGGGTACGAGCAGTACTTC. Translating gives CSAGRAGGGYEQYF.

The chain links TRBV24-1 to TRBJ2-3, with D unresolved. V lost 5 bases to trimming and J lost 0 bases, with 5 bases between them. The CDR3 has 13 residues. In germline, CDR1 is KGHDR, CDR2 SFDVKD. The DNA of the CDR3 is TGTGCCACCAGTGGGGCTAGCACAGATACGCAGTATTTT. Amino acid sequence: CATSGASTDTQYF.

The chain couples TRBV7-2 to TRBJ2-3; 9 positions match TRBD2. The CDR3 has 15 amino acids. Losses at the gene ends were 3 bases for V and 5 bases for J; bases not matched to a gene: 6. The germline CDR1 and CDR2 sequences are SGHTA and FQGNSA. The CDR3 sequence: CASSFLREGQDTQYF. CDR3 in DNA: TGTGCCAGCAGCTTTTTGCGGGAGGGTCAAGATACGCAGTATTTT.

J is TRBJ2-6 and V is TRBV7-3; D unclear. Germline V gene data show CDR1 as SGHTA and CDR2 as FQGTGA. The V gene lost 2 bases and the J gene lost 0 bases, with 8 bases spanning the gap. The CDR3 contains 16 residues. CDR3 protein: CASSLDGSSGANVLTF. In DNA, the CDR3 is TGTGCCAGCAGCTTAGATGGCAGCTCTGGGGCCAACGTCCTGACTTTC.

This sequence joins TRBV7-9 and TRBJ2-5; 13 bases are a match to TRBD2. The J call is doubtful: the DNA matches TRBJ2-7 better. The CDR3 is made up of 17 amino acids. Germline loops: CDR1 SEHNR, CDR2 FQNEAQ (reference sequence). CDR3 in amino acids: CASSNRAGTSGDYEQYF. The CDR3 nucleotides are TGTGCCAGCAGCAATCGAGCCGGGACTAGCGGGGACTACGAGCAGTACTTC.

The chain couples TRBV10-3 to TRBJ1-5, with D possibly being TRBD1 (6 bases). Trimming shortened V by 10 bases and J by 3 bases, and 13 bases separated the two germline ends. The CDR3 spans 13 residues. Germline V CDR1 and CDR2: ENHRY, SYGVKD. The CDR3 nucleotides read TGTGCCACCGAGGACAGCCTCAATCAGCCCCAGCATTTT. It yields the protein CATEDSLNQPQHF.

This clonotype was recorded a few times. The CDR3 protein is CSAPPGTGSEKLFF. As DNA, the CDR3 is TGCAGTGCTCCCCCCGGGACCGGGAGTGAAAAACTGTTTTTT. The chain employs TRBV20-1 and TRBJ1-4; tentatively, D is TRBD1 (5 bases). Per the germline V gene, CDR1 is DFQATT and CDR2 is SNEGSKA (reference sequence). The germline V and J ends were trimmed by 5 bases and 7 bases, with 17 bases remaining between them. CDR3 size: 14 residues.

The table lists this clonotype with a few counts. The CDR3 here is CASSPGGLSLVTQYF. DNA for the CDR3: TGTGCCAGCAGCCCGGGGGGCCTATCGTTAGTGACCCAGTACTTC. The chain joins TRBV28 to TRBJ2-5, with D possibly being TRBD2 (7 bases). Germline lookup yields CDR1 MDHEN and CDR2 SYDVKM. V was trimmed by 6 bases and J by 7 bases, leaving 21 bases between them. The CDR3 runs to 15 residues.

This chain joins TRBV20-1 and TRBJ2-5; D gene uncertain. The tail of the sequence fits TRBJ2-7 better, so the J call may be wrong. The germline gives CDR1 DFQATT, CDR2 SNEGSKA (reference sequence). This CDR3 spans 14 amino acids. In DNA form, the CDR3 reads TGCAGTGCTAGAGACAGGTTGAGCTCCTACGAGCAGTACTTC. This sequence encodes CSARDRLSSYEQYF.

This clonotype has more than one count but fewer than ten. The chain joins TRBV2 to TRBJ2-1; no clear D. V lost 4 bases, J lost 4 bases, and 11 bases lay in between. The CDR3 sequence is 14 residues long. Germline V gene data show CDR1 as SNHLY and CDR2 as FYNNEI. The CDR3, as DNA: TGTGCCAGCAGTGCCCCCGCTACGTACAATGAGCAGTTCTTC. Amino acids: CASSAPATYNEQFF.

This sequence joins TRBV4-3 and TRBJ2-1; TRBD1 matches 8 bases. Germline V lookup: CDR1 LGHNA, CDR2 YSLEER. Losses at the gene ends were 0 bases for V and 12 bases for J; bases not matched to a gene: 13. This CDR3 spans 16 amino acids. CDR3 residues: CASSQDSAGGSLGQFF. CDR3 nucleotide sequence: TGCGCCAGCAGCCAAGATTCGGCAGGGGGCAGCTTGGGGCAGTTCTTC.

The chain joins TRBV5-6 to TRBJ2-5; TRBD2 matches at 8 bases. Trimming at V came to 4 bases and at J to 7 bases, leaving 6 bases not matched to a gene. Germline lookup yields CDR1 SGHDT and CDR2 YYEEEE. This CDR3 has 13 amino acids. The CDR3 region is CASSLTSGGTQYF. Here the CDR3 DNA reads TGTGCCAGCAGCCTCACTAGCGGAGGGACCCAGTACTTC.